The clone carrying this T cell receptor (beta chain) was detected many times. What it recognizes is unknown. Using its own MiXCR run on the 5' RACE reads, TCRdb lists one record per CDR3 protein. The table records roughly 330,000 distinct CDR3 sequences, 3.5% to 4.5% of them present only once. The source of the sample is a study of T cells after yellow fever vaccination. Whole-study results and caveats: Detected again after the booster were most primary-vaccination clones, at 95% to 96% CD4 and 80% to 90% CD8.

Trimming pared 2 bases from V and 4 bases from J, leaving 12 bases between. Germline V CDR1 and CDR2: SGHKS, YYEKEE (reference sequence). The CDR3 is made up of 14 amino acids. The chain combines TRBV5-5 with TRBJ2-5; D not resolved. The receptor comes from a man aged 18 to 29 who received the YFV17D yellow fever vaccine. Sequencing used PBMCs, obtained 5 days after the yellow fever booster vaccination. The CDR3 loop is CASSFGNLGETQYF. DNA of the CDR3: TGTGCCAGCAGCTTTGGCAACCTGGGAGAGACCCAGTACTTC.